This entry features one T cell receptor beta chain sequence. This clonotype was seen a few times. There is no known antigen for this receptor. Base qualities are not at hand, and no much larger clone is one base apart. Sequencing was performed on an Illumina HiSeq 1500. Clones were called with MiXCR by TCRdb after fastp trimmed the public reads at Q25, and only in-frame beta chains were retained. Each CDR3 protein gets just one entry, which takes the most common genes and DNA from the rows behind it. In all, the sample holds 550,000 to 850,000 distinct CDR3 sequences, and around 31% of those were seen once. 18% of the sample is taken by the ten largest. These data originate in a study of T cell repertoires in cytomegalovirus infection (dated by TCRdb to between 2018 and 2021). For the wider study: Alongside well-studied HLA-B-restricted epitopes, the peptide stimulations were aimed at recently identified HLA-C-restricted CMV epitopes, whose presentation resists viral immunomodulation. The HLA type of each donor mattered for the analysis, because public TCR beta signatures pointed to carriage of CMV infection along with the matching HLA type. General conclusions and limits of the study: The ex vivo response was dominated by HLA-C-restricted CMV-specific TCR beta clonotypes, which also provided the single most frequent clonotype in two of eight donors. In both this cohort and an independent cohort of some 380 donors, the cumulative frequency of public TCR beta family members distinguished carriers of CMV infection plus the relevant HLA type.

Germline trimming: 6 bases from V, 0 bases from J; junction bases outside gene matches: 7. The CDR3 spans 15 residues, from the cysteine through the phenylalanine. The DNA shown is the 45-base CDR3, in frame from base 1. Reading the germline V gene gives CDR1 MNHEY and CDR2 SVGAGI. What this sample's treatment or condition label stands for: in vitro stimulation with specific CMV peptide epitopes to enrich CMV-specific T cells. The clonotype comes from a human donor in good health (CMV status not recorded). Some clones in this sample may be carry-over from other donors' samples. The V and J segments used are TRBV6-5 and TRBJ1-2; the central 7 bases match TRBD1. This material consisted of cultured PBMCs, taken from culture after CMV antigen stimulation. The nucleotides read TGTGCCAGCAGCCAGGACAGGTTGACTAACTATGGCTACACCTTC. Its coded protein is CASSQDRLTNYGYTF.